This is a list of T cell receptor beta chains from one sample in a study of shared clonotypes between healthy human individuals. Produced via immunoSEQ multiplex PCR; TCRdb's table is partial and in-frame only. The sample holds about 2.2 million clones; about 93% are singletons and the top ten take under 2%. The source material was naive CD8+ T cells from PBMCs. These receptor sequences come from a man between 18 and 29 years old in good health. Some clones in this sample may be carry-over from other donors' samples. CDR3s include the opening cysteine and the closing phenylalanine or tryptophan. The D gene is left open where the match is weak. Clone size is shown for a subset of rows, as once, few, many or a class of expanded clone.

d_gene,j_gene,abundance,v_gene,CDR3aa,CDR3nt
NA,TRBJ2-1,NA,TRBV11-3,CASSPDIGARCLNEQFF,TGTGCCAGCAGCCCAGACATTGGGGCTCGATGCCTAAATGAGCAGTTCTTC
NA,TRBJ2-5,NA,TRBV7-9,CASSVVPSQTQYF,TGTGCCAGCAGCGTAGTGCCGAGCCAGACCCAGTACTTC
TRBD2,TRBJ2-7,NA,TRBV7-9,CASSFTSGRALNEQYF,TGTGCCAGCAGCTTTACGAGCGGGAGGGCCCTCAACGAGCAGTACTTC
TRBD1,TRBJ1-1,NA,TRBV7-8,CASSPDGGDRDTEAFF,TGTGCCAGCAGCCCTGACGGTGGGGACAGAGACACTGAAGCTTTCTTT
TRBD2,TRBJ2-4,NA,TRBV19,CASTKLAGGPTKNIQYF,TGTGCCAGTACCAAATTAGCGGGAGGGCCGACCAAAAACATTCAGTACTTC
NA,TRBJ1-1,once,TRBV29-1,CSVESGAEAFF,TGCAGCGTTGAGTCAGGTGCTGAAGCTTTCTTT
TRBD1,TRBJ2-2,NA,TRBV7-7,CASSPGTGNTGELFF,TGTGCCAGCAGTCCTGGGACAGGGAACACCGGGGAGCTGTTTTTT
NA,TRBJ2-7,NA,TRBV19,CASSIGAGRTYEQYF,TGTGCCAGTAGTATCGGGGCAGGGAGGACCTACGAGCAGTACTTC
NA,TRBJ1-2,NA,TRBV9,CASSVVGDSNYGYTF,TGTGCCAGCAGCGTAGTTGGAGACAGTAACTATGGCTACACCTTC
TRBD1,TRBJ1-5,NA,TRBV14,CASSRSTQPGQGIPLNQPQHF,TGTGCCAGCAGCCGTTCTACTCAACCGGGACAGGGGATCCCACTCAATCAGCCCCAGCATTTT
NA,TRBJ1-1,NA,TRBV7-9,CASSLLSPNTEAFF,TGTGCCAGCAGCTTGTTGAGCCCGAACACTGAAGCTTTCTTT
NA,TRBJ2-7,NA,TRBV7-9,CASSLPSEIHIYEQYF,TGTGCCAGCAGCTTACCCTCAGAGATCCACATCTACGAGCAGTACTTC
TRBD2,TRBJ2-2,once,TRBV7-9,CASSTGTSGGELFF,TGTGCCAGCAGCACGGGGACTAGCGGCGGGGAGCTGTTTTTT
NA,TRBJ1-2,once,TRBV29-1,CSVRGAYGYTF,TGCAGCGTCCGTGGGGCCTATGGCTACACCTTC
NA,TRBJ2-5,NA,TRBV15,CATSISKETQYF,TGTGCCACCAGCATAAGCAAAGAGACCCAGTACTTC
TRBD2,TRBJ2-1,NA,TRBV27,CASSFTRTSGNYNEQFF,TGTGCCAGCAGTTTTACCCGGACTAGCGGGAACTACAATGAGCAGTTCTTC
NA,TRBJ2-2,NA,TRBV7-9,CASSSLPNTGELFF,TGTGCCAGCAGCTCCTTGCCGAACACCGGGGAGCTGTTTTTT
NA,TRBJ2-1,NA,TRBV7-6,CASSSEYNEQFF,TGTGCCAGCAGCTCCGAGTACAATGAGCAGTTCTTC
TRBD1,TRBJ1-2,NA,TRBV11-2,CASSPVSGQIYGYTF,TGTGCCAGCAGCCCAGTGTCGGGACAGATCTATGGCTACACCTTC
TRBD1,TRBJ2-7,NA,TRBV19,CASSEGTGPYEQYF,TGTGCCAGTAGTGAGGGGACAGGACCCTACGAGCAGTACTTC
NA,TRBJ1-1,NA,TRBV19,CASLAGPQAFF,TGTGCCAGCCTCGCCGGGCCACAAGCTTTCTTT
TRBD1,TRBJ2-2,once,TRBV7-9,CASSHDRATGELFF,TGTGCCAGCAGCCACGACAGGGCCACCGGGGAGCTGTTTTTT
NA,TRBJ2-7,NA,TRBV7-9,CASSPRDFPQNYEQYF,TGTGCCAGCAGCCCAAGGGACTTTCCACAGAACTACGAGCAGTACTTC
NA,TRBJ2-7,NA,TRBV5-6,CASSQRGGTVSYEQYF,TGTGCCAGCAGCCAACGCGGGGGGACAGTCTCCTACGAGCAGTACTTC
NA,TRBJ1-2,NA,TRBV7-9,CASSPVANYGYTF,TGTGCCAGCAGCCCCGTAGCTAACTATGGCTACACCTTC
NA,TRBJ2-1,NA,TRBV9,CASCPNARAGNEQFF,TGTGCCAGCTGCCCTAATGCGAGGGCCGGAAATGAGCAGTTCTTC
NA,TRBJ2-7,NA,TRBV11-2,CASSPPSYEQYF,TGTGCCAGCAGCCCGCCCTCCTACGAGCAGTACTTC
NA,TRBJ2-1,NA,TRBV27,CASSLRGPAEQFF,TGTGCCAGCAGTTTACGGGGGCCCGCTGAGCAGTTCTTC
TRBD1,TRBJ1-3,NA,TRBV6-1,CASSVRTGHSGNTIYF,TGTGCCAGCAGTGTTCGGACAGGGCACTCTGGAAACACCATATATTTT
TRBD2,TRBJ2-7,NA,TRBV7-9,CASSLGAGVNYEQYF,TGTGCCAGCAGCTTGGGTGCGGGAGTAAATTACGAGCAGTACTTC
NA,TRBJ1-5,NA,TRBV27,CASSRREDQPQHF,TGTGCCAGCAGTCGCAGGGAAGATCAGCCCCAGCATTTT
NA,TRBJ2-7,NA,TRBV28,CASSPRYGPRGSEQYF,TGTGCCAGCAGTCCCCGATATGGGCCCAGGGGATCCGAGCAGTACTTC
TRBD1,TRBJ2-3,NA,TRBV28,CASSPGQGAKDTQYF,TGTGCCAGCAGCCCCGGACAGGGGGCCAAAGATACGCAGTATTTT
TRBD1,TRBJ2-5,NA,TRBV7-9,CASTKTGGIQETQYF,TGTGCCAGCACCAAGACAGGGGGCATTCAAGAGACCCAGTACTTC
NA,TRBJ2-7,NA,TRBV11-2,CASSLGRALIEQYF,TGTGCCAGCAGCTTAGGCAGGGCGCTCATCGAGCAGTACTTC
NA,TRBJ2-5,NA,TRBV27,CASSPLGETQYF,TGTGCCAGCAGTCCCCTCGGGGAGACCCAGTACTTC